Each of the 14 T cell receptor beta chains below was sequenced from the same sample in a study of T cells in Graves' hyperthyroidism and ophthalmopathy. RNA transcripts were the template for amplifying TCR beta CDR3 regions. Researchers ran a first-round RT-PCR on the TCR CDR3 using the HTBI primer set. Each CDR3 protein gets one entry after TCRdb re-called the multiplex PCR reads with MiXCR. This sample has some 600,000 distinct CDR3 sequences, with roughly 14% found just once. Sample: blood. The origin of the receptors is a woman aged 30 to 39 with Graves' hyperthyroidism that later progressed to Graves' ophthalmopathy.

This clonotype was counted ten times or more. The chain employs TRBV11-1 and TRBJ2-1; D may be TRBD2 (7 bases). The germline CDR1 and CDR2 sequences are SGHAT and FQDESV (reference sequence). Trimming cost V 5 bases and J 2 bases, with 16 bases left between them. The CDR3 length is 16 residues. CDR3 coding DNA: TGTGCCAGCAGCGGGGGGGGCAACCTACCCTACAATGAGCAGTTCTTC. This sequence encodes CASSGGGNLPYNEQFF.

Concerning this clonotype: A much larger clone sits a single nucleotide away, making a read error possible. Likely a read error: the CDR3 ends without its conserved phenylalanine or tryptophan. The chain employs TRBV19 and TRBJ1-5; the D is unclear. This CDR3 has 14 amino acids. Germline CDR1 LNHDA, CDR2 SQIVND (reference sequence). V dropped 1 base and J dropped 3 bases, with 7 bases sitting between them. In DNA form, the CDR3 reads TGTGCCAGTAGTATAGTCGACTTCAATCAGCCCCAGCATCTT. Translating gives CASSIVDFNQPQHL.

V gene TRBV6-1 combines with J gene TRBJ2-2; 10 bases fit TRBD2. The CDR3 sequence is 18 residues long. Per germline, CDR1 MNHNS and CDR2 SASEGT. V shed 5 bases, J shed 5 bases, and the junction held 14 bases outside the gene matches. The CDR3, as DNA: TGTGCCAGCAGTACCTCCTGGATGAGCGGGAGGGATACCGGGGAGCTGTTTTTT. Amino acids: CASSTSWMSGRDTGELFF.

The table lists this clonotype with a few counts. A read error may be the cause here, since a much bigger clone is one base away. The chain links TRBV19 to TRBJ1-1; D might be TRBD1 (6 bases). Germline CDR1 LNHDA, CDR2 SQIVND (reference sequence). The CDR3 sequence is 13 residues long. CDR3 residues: CAGSISLDREAFF. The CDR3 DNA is TGTGCCGGTAGTATATCGTTGGACAGAGAAGCTTTCTTT.

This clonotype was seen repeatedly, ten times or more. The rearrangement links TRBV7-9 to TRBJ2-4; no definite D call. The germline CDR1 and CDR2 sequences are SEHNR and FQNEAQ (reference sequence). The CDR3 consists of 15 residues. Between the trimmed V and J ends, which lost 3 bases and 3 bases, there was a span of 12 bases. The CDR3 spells CASSLGFLGKNIQYF. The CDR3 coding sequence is TGTGCCAGCAGCTTGGGGTTCCTAGGCAAAAACATTCAGTACTTC. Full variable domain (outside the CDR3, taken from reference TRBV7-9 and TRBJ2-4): DTGVSQNPRHKITKRGQNVTFRCDPISEHNRLYWYRQTLGQGPEFLTYFQNEAQLEKSRLLSDRFSAERPKGSFSTLEIQRTEQGDSAMYLCASSLGFLGKNIQYFGAGTRLSVL.

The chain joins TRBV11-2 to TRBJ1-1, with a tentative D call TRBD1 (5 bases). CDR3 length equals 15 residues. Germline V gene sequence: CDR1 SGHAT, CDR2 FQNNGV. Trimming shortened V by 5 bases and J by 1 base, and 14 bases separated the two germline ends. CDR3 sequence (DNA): TGTGCCAGCAGCGCCCCGGGACGGCAGAACACTGAAGCTTTCTTT. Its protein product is CASSAPGRQNTEAFF.

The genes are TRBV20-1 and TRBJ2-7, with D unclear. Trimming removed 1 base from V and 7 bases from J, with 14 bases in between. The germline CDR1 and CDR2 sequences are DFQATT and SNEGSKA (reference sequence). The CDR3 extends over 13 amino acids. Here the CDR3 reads CSARASALEEQYF. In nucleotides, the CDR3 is TGCAGTGCTAGAGCGTCGGCCCTAGAGGAGCAGTACTTC.

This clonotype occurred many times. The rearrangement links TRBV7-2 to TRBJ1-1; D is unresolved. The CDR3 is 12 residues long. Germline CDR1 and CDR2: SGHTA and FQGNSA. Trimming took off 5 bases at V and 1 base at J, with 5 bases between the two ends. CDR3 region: CASSNPNTEAFF. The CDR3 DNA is TGTGCCAGCAGCAATCCGAACACTGAAGCTTTCTTT.

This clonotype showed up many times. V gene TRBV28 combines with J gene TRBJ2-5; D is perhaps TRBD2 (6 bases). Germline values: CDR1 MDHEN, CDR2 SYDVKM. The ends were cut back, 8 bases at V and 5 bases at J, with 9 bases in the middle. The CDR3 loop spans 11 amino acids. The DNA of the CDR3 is TGTGCCAGCGCAGGGAGGGAGACCCAGTACTTC. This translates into CASAGRETQYF.

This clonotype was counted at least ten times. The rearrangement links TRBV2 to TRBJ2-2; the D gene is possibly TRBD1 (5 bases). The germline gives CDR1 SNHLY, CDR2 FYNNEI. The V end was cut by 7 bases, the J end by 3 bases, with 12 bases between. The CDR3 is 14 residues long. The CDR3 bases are TGTGCCAGCATTTCGGACACTTACACCGGGGAGCTGTTTTTT. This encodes CASISDTYTGELFF.

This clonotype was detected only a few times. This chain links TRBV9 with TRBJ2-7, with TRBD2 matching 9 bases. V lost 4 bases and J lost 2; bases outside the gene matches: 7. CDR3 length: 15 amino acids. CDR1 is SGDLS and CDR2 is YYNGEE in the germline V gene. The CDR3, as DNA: TGTGCCAGCAGCCCAACTAGCGGGTCAACCTACGAGCAGTACTTC. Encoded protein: CASSPTSGSTYEQYF.

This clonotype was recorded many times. CDR3 in amino acids: CSVEGYRDHDNEQFF. The CDR3 DNA follows: TGCAGCGTTGAAGGGTACAGGGACCATGACAATGAGCAGTTCTTC. This chain joins TRBV29-1 and TRBJ2-1, with D possibly matching TRBD1 (6 bases). CDR1 and CDR2 from the germline V gene are SQVTM and ANQGSEA. This CDR3 has 15 amino acids. Trimming took off 1 base at V and 5 bases at J, with 15 bases between the two ends.

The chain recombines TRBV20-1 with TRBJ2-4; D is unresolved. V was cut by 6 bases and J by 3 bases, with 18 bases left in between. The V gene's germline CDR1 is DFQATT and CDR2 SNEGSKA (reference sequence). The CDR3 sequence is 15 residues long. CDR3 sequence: CSAQIGVLGKNIQYF. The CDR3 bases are TGCAGTGCCCAAATTGGGGTTTTGGGCAAAAACATTCAGTACTTC.

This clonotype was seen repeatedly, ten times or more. The CDR3 bases are TGTGCCAGTAGTATAGAAGATATGGCGGGGATCTCCTACGAGCAGTACTTC. It is translated as CASSIEDMAGISYEQYF. The chain joins TRBV19 to TRBJ2-7; D is possibly TRBD2 (6 bases). The V gene's germline CDR1 is LNHDA and CDR2 SQIVND (reference sequence). V dropped 0 bases and J dropped 0 bases, with 15 bases sitting between them. The CDR3 runs to 17 residues.